This is a list of T cell receptor beta chains from one sample in a study of blood T cell repertoires in COVID-19. Sequencing used immunoSEQ multiplex PCR; TCRdb keeps in-frame clones, though not all of them. The sample holds more than 150,000 clones, around 87% seen once. Material for sequencing was peripheral blood. These receptors were collected from a man aged 35 to 55 with active or convalescent COVID-19. Both conserved end residues are part of each CDR3. The D gene is left open where the match is weak. Rows give clone size only sometimes, using once, few, many, or a class for an expanded clone.

clone_size: few
d_call: .
v_call: TRBV9
j_call: TRBJ2-7
cdr3_aa: CASSVVGGSYEQYF
cdr3_nt: TGTGCCAGCAGCGTAGTAGGCGGCTCCTACGAGCAGTACTTC

clone_size: .
d_call: TRBD2
v_call: TRBV5-1
j_call: TRBJ2-3
cdr3_aa: CASSLLAGGPTDTQYF
cdr3_nt: TGCGCCAGCAGCCTTCTAGCGGGGGGGCCAACAGATACGCAGTATTTT

clone_size: .
d_call: .
v_call: TRBV9
j_call: TRBJ2-7
cdr3_aa: CASSVGGGVYEQYF
cdr3_nt: TGTGCCAGCAGCGTAGGTGGAGGAGTCTACGAGCAGTACTTC

clone_size: once
d_call: .
v_call: TRBV28
j_call: TRBJ2-7
cdr3_aa: CASSLAGFEQYF
cdr3_nt: TGTGCCAGCAGTTTAGCAGGGTTCGAGCAGTACTTC

clone_size: .
d_call: .
v_call: TRBV27
j_call: TRBJ1-4
cdr3_aa: CASSRRQAHNEKLFF
cdr3_nt: TGTGCCAGCAGTCGCCGACAGGCCCATAATGAAAAACTGTTTTTT

clone_size: .
d_call: .
v_call: TRBV3-1/TRBV3-2
j_call: TRBJ2-1
cdr3_aa: CASSQGSGGEQFF
cdr3_nt: TGTGCCAGCAGCCAAGGGTCGGGTGGTGAGCAGTTCTTC

clone_size: .
d_call: TRBD2
v_call: TRBV27
j_call: TRBJ2-1
cdr3_aa: CASSSSGGYNEQFF
cdr3_nt: TGTGCCAGCAGTTCCAGCGGGGGGTACAATGAGCAGTTCTTC

clone_size: once
d_call: TRBD1
v_call: TRBV6-2/TRBV6-3
j_call: TRBJ1-1
cdr3_aa: CASSYSTGSGAFF
cdr3_nt: TGTGCCAGCAGTTACTCGACAGGGAGTGGAGCTTTCTTT

clone_size: .
d_call: .
v_call: TRBV6-4
j_call: TRBJ1-6
cdr3_aa: CASSDSEHSPLHF
cdr3_nt: TGTGCCAGCAGTGACTCAGAGCATTCACCCCTCCACTTT

clone_size: .
d_call: TRBD2
v_call: TRBV12-5
j_call: TRBJ2-1
cdr3_aa: CASGLSGGYNEQFF
cdr3_nt: TGTGCTAGTGGTTTGAGCGGGGGATACAATGAGCAGTTCTTC

clone_size: .
d_call: TRBD2
v_call: TRBV3-1/TRBV3-2
j_call: TRBJ2-7
cdr3_aa: CASSQAARDYQTYEQYF
cdr3_nt: TGTGCCAGCAGCCAAGCCGCCCGGGACTACCAAACCTACGAGCAGTACTTC

clone_size: .
d_call: TRBD1
v_call: TRBV4-1
j_call: TRBJ1-5
cdr3_aa: CASSLGDRTPQPQHF
cdr3_nt: TGCGCCAGCAGCCTTGGGGACAGGACGCCTCAGCCCCAGCATTTT

clone_size: .
d_call: .
v_call: TRBV21-1
j_call: TRBJ2-1
cdr3_aa: CASLSGTSTYEQFF
cdr3_nt: TGTGCCAGCCTTTCCGGGACTAGCACGTATGAGCAGTTCTTC

clone_size: .
d_call: .
v_call: TRBV12-5
j_call: TRBJ2-7
cdr3_aa: CASASDSYEQYF
cdr3_nt: TGTGCTAGTGCCTCGGACAGTTACGAGCAGTACTTC

clone_size: .
d_call: TRBD1
v_call: TRBV19
j_call: TRBJ2-2
cdr3_aa: CASSIRGGKITGELFF
cdr3_nt: TGTGCCAGTAGTATAAGAGGGGGCAAAATCACCGGGGAGCTGTTTTTT

clone_size: .
d_call: .
v_call: TRBV1
j_call: TRBJ1-1
cdr3_aa: CTSSQDLSWQGGNTEAFF
cdr3_nt: TGCACCAGCAGCCAAGATCTTTCGTGGCAGGGGGGGAACACTGAAGCTTTCTTT

clone_size: few
d_call: .
v_call: TRBV12-5
j_call: TRBJ1-1
cdr3_aa: CASGLEIRGKYTEAFF
cdr3_nt: TGTGCTAGTGGTTTGGAAATCAGGGGAAAATACACTGAAGCTTTCTTT

clone_size: .
d_call: TRBD1
v_call: TRBV7-8
j_call: TRBJ1-1
cdr3_aa: CASSPRTGMNTEAFF
cdr3_nt: TGTGCCAGCAGCCCCCGGACAGGGATGAACACTGAAGCTTTCTTT

clone_size: .
d_call: TRBD1
v_call: TRBV6-6
j_call: TRBJ2-7
cdr3_aa: CASSQGARRTYEQYF
cdr3_nt: TGTGCCAGCAGTCAGGGGGCTCGAAGAACCTACGAGCAGTACTTC

clone_size: once
d_call: .
v_call: TRBV11-2
j_call: TRBJ2-1
cdr3_aa: CASSLAPGRAYNEQFF
cdr3_nt: TGTGCCAGCAGCTTAGCCCCGGGCAGGGCCTACAATGAGCAGTTCTTC

clone_size: .
d_call: .
v_call: TRBV5-4
j_call: TRBJ2-5
cdr3_aa: CASSPDNQETQYF
cdr3_nt: TGTGCCAGCAGCCCTGACAACCAAGAGACCCAGTACTTC

clone_size: .
d_call: TRBD1
v_call: TRBV6-1
j_call: TRBJ2-2
cdr3_aa: CASSEAQGWTGELFF
cdr3_nt: TGTGCCAGCAGTGAAGCACAGGGGTGGACCGGGGAGCTGTTTTTT

clone_size: .
d_call: .
v_call: TRBV9
j_call: TRBJ1-1
cdr3_aa: CASSVGLGASNTEAFF
cdr3_nt: TGTGCCAGCAGCGTAGGTTTAGGAGCCTCGAACACTGAAGCTTTCTTT

clone_size: .
d_call: .
v_call: TRBV7-9
j_call: TRBJ2-2
cdr3_aa: CASSLSPGRNTGELFF
cdr3_nt: TGTGCCAGCAGCTTAAGCCCGGGGAGAAACACCGGGGAGCTGTTTTTT

clone_size: .
d_call: TRBD2
v_call: TRBV10-3
j_call: TRBJ2-2
cdr3_aa: CAISVAGGPSGELFF
cdr3_nt: TGTGCCATCAGTGTAGCGGGGGGGCCGAGCGGGGAGCTGTTTTTT

clone_size: .
d_call: .
v_call: TRBV19
j_call: TRBJ1-2
cdr3_aa: CASSGENREPNYGYTF
cdr3_nt: TGTGCCAGTAGTGGGGAGAACAGGGAACCTAACTATGGCTACACCTTC

clone_size: .
d_call: .
v_call: TRBV30
j_call: TRBJ1-2
cdr3_aa: CAWSYGIFYGYTF
cdr3_nt: TGTGCCTGGAGCTACGGGATATTTTATGGCTACACCTTC